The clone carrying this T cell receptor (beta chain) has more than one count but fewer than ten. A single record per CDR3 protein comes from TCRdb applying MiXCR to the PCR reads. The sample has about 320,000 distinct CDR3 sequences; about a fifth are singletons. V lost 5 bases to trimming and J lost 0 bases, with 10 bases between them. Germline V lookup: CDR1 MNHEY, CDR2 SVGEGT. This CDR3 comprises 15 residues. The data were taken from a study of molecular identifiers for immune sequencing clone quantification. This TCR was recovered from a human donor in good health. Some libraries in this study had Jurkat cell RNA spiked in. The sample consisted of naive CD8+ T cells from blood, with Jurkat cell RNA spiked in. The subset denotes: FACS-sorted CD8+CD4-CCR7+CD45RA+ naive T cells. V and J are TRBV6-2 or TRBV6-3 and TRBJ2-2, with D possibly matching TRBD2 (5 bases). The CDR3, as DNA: TGTGCCAGCAGTGGGAGTGATTCGAACACCGGGGAGCTGTTTTTT. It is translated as CASSGSDSNTGELFF.